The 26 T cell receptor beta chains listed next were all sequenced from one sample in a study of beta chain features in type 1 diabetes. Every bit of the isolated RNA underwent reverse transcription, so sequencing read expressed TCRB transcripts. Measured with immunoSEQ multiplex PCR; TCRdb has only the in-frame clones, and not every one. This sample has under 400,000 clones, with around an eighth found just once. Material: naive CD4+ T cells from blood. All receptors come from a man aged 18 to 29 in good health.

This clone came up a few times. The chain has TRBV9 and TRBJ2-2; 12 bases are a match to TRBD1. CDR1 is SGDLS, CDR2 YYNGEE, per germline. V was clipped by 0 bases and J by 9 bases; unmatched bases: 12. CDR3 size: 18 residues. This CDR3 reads CASSVAGQGAPRQRELFF. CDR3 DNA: TGTGCCAGCAGCGTAGCGGGACAGGGGGCCCCTCGGCAAAGGGAGCTGTTTTTT.

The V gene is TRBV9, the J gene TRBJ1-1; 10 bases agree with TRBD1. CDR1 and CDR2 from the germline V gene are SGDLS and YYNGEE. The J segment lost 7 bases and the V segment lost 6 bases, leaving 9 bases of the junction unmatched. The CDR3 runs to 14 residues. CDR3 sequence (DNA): TGTGCCAGCATGAGAGGACAGGGGGGTGTTGAAGCTTTCTTT. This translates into CASMRGQGGVEAFF.

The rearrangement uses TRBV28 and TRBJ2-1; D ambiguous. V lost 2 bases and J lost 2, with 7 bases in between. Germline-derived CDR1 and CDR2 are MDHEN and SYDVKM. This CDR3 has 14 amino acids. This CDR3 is CASSLRQAYNEQFF. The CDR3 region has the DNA TGTGCCAGCAGTTTAAGGCAGGCCTACAATGAGCAGTTCTTC.

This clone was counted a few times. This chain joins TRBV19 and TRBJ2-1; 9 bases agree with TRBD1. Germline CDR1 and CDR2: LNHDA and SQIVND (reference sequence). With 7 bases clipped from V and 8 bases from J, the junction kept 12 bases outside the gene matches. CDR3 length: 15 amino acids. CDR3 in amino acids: CASKARTGVMDEQFF. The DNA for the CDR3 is TGTGCCAGTAAAGCAAGGACAGGGGTGATGGATGAGCAGTTCTTC.

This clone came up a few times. CDR3 DNA: TGTGCCAGCACCCCCAGGGGGACAGAGACCTACGAGCAGTACTTC. Translation: CASTPRGTETYEQYF. V is TRBV6-1 and J is TRBJ2-7; 7 bases are shared with TRBD1. Looked up from germline, CDR1 is MNHNS and CDR2 is SASEGT. This CDR3 has 15 residues. Trimming cost V 7 bases and J 2 bases; bases outside gene matches: 11.

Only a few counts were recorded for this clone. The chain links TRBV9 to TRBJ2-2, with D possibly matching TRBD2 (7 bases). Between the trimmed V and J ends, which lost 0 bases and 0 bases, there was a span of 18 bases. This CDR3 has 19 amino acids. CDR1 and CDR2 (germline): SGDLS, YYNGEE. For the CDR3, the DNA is TGTGCCAGCAGCGTAGCTCCTGGGGGGGGCCCGACGAACACCGGGGAGCTGTTTTTT. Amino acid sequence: CASSVAPGGGPTNTGELFF.

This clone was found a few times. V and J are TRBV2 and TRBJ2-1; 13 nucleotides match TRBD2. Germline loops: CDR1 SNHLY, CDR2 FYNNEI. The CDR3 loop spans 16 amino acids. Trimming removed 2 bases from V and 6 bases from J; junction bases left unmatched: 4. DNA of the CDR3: TGTGCCAGCAGTGAACAAGGACTAGCGGGAGCCAATGAGCAGTTCTTC. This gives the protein CASSEQGLAGANEQFF.

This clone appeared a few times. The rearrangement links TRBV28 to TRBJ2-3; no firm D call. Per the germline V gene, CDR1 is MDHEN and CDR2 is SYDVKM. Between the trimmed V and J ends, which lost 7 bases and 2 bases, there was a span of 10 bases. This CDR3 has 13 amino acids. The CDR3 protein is CASTRLYTDTQYF. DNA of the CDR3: TGTGCCAGCACGCGCCTCTACACAGATACGCAGTATTTT.

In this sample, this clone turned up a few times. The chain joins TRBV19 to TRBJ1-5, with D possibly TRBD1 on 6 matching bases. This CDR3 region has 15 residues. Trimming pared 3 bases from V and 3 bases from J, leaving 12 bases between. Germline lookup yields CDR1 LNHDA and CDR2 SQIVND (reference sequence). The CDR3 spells CASSIQGSINQPQHF. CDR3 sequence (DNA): TGTGCCAGTAGTATCCAGGGGAGCATCAATCAGCCCCAGCATTTT.

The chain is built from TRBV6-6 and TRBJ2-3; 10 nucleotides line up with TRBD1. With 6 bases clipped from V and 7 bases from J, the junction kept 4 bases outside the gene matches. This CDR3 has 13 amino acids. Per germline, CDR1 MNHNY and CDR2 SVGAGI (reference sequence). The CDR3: CASSRQGANTQYF. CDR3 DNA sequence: TGTGCCAGCAGCAGACAGGGGGCGAATACGCAGTATTTT.

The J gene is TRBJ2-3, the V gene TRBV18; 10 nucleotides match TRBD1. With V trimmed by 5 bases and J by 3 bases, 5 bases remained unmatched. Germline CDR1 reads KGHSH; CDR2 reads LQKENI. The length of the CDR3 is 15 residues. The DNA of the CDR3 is TGTGCCAGCTCAAGGGGACAGGGGAGGACAGATACGCAGTATTTT. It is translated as CASSRGQGRTDTQYF.

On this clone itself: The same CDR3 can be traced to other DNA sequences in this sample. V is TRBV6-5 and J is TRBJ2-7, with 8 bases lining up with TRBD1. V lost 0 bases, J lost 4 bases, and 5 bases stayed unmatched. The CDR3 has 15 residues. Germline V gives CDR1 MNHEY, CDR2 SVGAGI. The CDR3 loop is CASSYSSGGLYEQYF. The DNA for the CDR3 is TGTGCCAGCAGTTACTCGTCAGGGGGCTTGTACGAGCAGTACTTC.

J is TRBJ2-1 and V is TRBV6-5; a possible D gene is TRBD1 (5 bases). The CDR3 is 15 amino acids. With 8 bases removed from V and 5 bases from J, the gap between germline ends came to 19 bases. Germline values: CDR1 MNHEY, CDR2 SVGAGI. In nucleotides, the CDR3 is TGTGCCAGCCTGAGGAAGGGGTACGGAAACAATGAGCAGTTCTTC. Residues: CASLRKGYGNNEQFF.

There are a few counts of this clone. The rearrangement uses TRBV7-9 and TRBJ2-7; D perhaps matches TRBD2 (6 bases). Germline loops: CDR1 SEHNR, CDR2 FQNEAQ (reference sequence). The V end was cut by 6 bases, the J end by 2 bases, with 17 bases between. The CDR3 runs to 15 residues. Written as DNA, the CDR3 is TGTGCCAGCAGACCGATTCGGGGGAAGGCCTACGAGCAGTACTTC. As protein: CASRPIRGKAYEQYF.

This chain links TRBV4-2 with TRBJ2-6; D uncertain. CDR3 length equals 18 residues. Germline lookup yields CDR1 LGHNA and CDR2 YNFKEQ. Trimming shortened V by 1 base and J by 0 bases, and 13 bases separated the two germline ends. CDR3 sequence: CASSQAASSVSGANVLTF. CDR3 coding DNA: TGTGCCAGCAGCCAAGCTGCATCTTCAGTCTCTGGGGCCAACGTCCTGACTTTC.

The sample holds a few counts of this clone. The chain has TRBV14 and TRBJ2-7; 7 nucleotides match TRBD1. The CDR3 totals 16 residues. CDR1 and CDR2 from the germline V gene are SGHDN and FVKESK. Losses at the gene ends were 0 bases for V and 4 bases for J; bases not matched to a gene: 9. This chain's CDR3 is CASSQDLRTGRYEQYF. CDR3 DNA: TGTGCCAGCAGCCAAGACCTCCGGACAGGCAGGTACGAGCAGTACTTC.

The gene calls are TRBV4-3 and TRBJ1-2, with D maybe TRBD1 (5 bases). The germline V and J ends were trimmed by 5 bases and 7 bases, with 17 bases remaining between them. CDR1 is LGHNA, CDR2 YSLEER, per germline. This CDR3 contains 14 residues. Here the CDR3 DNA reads TGCGCCAGCAGCACGGGCCCCGCGGGGGGTGGCTACACCTTC. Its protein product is CASSTGPAGGGYTF.

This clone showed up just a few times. CDR3 sequence: CASSQDSGRASRDYRAGELFF. Here the CDR3 DNA reads TGTGCCAGCAGCCAAGATTCGGGCAGGGCTTCAAGGGACTACCGGGCCGGGGAGCTGTTTTTT. J is TRBJ2-2 and V is TRBV4-2; TRBD2 aligns across 7 bases. The CDR3 is 21 residues long. Germline CDR1 is LGHNA and CDR2 is YNFKEQ. The J segment lost 6 bases and the V segment lost 0 bases, leaving 22 bases of the junction unmatched.

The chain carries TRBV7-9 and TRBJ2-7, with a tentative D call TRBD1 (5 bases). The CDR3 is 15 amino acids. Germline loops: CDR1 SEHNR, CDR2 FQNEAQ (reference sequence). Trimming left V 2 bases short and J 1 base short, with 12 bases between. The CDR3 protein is CASSLLPGRSYEQYF. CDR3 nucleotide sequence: TGTGCCAGCAGCTTACTTCCAGGGCGTTCCTACGAGCAGTACTTC.

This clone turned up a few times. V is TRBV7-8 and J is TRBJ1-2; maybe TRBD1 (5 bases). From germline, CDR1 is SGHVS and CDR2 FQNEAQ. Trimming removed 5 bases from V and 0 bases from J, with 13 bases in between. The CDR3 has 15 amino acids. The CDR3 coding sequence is TGTGCCAGCAGCCAGAGGAAGGGGCCTAACTATGGCTACACCTTC. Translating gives CASSQRKGPNYGYTF.

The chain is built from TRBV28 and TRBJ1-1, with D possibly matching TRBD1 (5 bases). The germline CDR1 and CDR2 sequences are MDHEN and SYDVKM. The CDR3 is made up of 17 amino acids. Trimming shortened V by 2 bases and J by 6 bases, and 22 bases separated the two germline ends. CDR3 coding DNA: TGTGCCAGCAGTTTAGCTGGACGGGTGGGGGGTAACCCTGAAGCTTTCTTT. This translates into CASSLAGRVGGNPEAFF. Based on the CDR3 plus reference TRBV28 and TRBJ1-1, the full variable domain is DVKVTQSSRYLVKRTGEKVFLECVQDMDHENMFWYRQDPGLGLRLIYFSYDVKMKEKGDIPEGYSVSREKKERFSLILESASTNQTSMYLCASSLAGRVGGNPEAFFGQGTRLTVV.

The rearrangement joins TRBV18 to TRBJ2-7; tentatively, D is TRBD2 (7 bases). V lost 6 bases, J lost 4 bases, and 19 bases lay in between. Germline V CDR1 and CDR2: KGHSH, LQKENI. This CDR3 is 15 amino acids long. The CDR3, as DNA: TGTGCCAGCTCGCTAGAGGGGGGGAAATGGTACGAGCAGTACTTC. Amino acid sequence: CASSLEGGKWYEQYF.

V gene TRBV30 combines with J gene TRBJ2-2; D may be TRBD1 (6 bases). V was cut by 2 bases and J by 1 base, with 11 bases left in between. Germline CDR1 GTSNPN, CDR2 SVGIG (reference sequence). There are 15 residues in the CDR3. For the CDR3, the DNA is TGTGCCTGGAGTCTCGGGACACTGAACACCGGGGAGCTGTTTTTT. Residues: CAWSLGTLNTGELFF.

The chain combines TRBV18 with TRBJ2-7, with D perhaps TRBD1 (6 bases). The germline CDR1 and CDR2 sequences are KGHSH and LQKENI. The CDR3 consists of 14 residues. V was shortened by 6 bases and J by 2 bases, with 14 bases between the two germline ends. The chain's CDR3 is CASSEQGQTYEQYF. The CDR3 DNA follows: TGTGCCAGCTCCGAACAGGGTCAAACCTACGAGCAGTACTTC.

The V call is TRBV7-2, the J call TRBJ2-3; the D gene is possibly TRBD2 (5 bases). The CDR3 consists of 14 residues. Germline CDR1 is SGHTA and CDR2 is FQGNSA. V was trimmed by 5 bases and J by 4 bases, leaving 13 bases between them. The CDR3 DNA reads TGTGCCAGCAGCGCCGGGGTACTGGCAGATACGCAGTATTTT. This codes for CASSAGVLADTQYF.

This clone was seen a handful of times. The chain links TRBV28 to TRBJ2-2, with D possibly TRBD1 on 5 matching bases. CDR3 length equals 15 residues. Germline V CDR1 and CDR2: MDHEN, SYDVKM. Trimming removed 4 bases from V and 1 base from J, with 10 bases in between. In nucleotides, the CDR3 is TGTGCCAGCAGTTGGCGCAGGGAGAACACCGGGGAGCTGTTTTTT. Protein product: CASSWRRENTGELFF.